A selection of T cell receptor beta chains follows, all from one sample in a study of tumour-infiltrating T cells in Burkitt lymphoma. TCRdb's table, derived via immunoSEQ multiplex PCR, lists solely in-frame clones and lacks some. This table holds about 4,500 clones, approximately 26% found once. Material for sequencing was tumor tissue. Receptors were obtained from a human donor with diffuse large B-cell lymphoma. The conserved cysteine and the conserved F or W are not part of the CDR3 here. D genes are given only for firm matches.

d_call: NA
cdr3_length: 12
v_call: TRBV15
cdr3_aa: ATSSQSDRYGYT

d_call: NA
cdr3_length: 11
v_call: TRBV11-2
cdr3_aa: ASSFGGQETQY

d_call: NA
cdr3_length: 13
v_call: TRBV5-1
cdr3_aa: ASSLADTGWAEAF

d_call: NA
cdr3_length: 13
v_call: TRBV28
cdr3_aa: ASRLIGRADHEQY

d_call: NA
cdr3_length: 13
v_call: TRBV4-2
cdr3_aa: ASSPLWGSQETQY

d_call: TRBD2
cdr3_length: 15
v_call: TRBV13
cdr3_aa: ASSHGLAGGYTDTQY

d_call: TRBD1
cdr3_length: 14
v_call: TRBV4-3
cdr3_aa: ASSQDSARGLYGYT

d_call: TRBD1
cdr3_length: 11
v_call: TRBV6-4
cdr3_aa: ASSEGGGGGYT

d_call: TRBD1
cdr3_length: 14
v_call: TRBV11-2
cdr3_aa: ASSPVAAGGVYGYT

d_call: NA
cdr3_length: 11
v_call: TRBV7-2
cdr3_aa: ASSLELALEQY

d_call: NA
cdr3_length: 10
v_call: TRBV13
cdr3_aa: ASSQDRYEQY

d_call: TRBD2
cdr3_length: 13
v_call: TRBV18
cdr3_aa: ASSPLAGLVDEQF

d_call: TRBD2
cdr3_length: 13
v_call: TRBV5-6
cdr3_aa: ASSLGLAGGNEQF

d_call: NA
cdr3_length: 11
v_call: TRBV7-8
cdr3_aa: ASSHRQGRGYT

d_call: TRBD2
cdr3_length: 15
v_call: TRBV13
cdr3_aa: ASSLGGSSGSMYEQY

d_call: NA
cdr3_length: 12
v_call: TRBV29-1
cdr3_aa: SARGTPSGNTIY

d_call: NA
cdr3_length: 11
v_call: TRBV6-5
cdr3_aa: ASRDMSSYEQY

d_call: NA
cdr3_length: 9
v_call: TRBV7-2
cdr3_aa: ASSPTLGYT

d_call: TRBD2
cdr3_length: 13
v_call: TRBV5-6
cdr3_aa: ASSWRGRGTYEQY

d_call: NA
cdr3_length: 12
v_call: TRBV5-4
cdr3_aa: ASSLAGRWTEAF

d_call: NA
cdr3_length: 9
v_call: TRBV29-1
cdr3_aa: SVTRQETQY

d_call: NA
cdr3_length: 15
v_call: TRBV14
cdr3_aa: ASSQDLAGRMNTEAF

d_call: NA
cdr3_length: 13
v_call: TRBV4-1
cdr3_aa: ASSQDPGSTDTQY

d_call: NA
cdr3_length: 11
v_call: TRBV9
cdr3_aa: ASSVAEGGGYT

d_call: NA
cdr3_length: 11
v_call: TRBV7-2
cdr3_aa: ASSFFRAFEQY

d_call: TRBD1
cdr3_length: 12
v_call: TRBV28
cdr3_aa: ASSPTGGSQPQH

d_call: NA
cdr3_length: 15
v_call: TRBV28
cdr3_aa: ASSSGPTGRRNYGYT

d_call: TRBD2
cdr3_length: 13
v_call: TRBV4-1
cdr3_aa: ASSPLGAGVYEQY

d_call: NA
cdr3_length: 10
v_call: TRBV5-1
cdr3_aa: ASSRSAGELF